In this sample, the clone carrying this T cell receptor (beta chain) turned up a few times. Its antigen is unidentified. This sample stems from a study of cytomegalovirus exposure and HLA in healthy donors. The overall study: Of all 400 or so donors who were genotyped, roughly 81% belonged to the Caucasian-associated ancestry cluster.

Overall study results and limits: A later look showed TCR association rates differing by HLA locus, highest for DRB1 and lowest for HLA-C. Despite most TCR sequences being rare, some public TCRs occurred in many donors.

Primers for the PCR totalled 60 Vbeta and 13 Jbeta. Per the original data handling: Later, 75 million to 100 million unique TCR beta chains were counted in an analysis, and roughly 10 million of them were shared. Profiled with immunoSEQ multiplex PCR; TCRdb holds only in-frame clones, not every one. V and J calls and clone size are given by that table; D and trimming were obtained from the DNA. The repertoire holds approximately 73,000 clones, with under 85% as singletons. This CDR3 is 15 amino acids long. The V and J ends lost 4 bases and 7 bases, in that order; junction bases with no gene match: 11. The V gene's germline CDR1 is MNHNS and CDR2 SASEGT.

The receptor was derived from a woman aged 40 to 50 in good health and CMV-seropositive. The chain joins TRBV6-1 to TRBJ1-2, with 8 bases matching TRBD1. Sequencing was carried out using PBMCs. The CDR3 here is CASSGAAGTGFGYTF. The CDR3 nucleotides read TGTGCCAGCAGTGGAGCCGCCGGGACAGGCTTTGGCTACACCTTC.